Below, 17 T cell receptor beta chains from the same sample are listed, as sequenced in a study of blood T cell repertoires in COVID-19. Assay used: immunoSEQ multiplex PCR; TCRdb lists only in-frame clones, some missing. Counted here are approximately 250,000 clones, 88% occurring once; the ten biggest clones make up more than 8.5%. Input material: peripheral blood. The receptors stem from a woman between 70 and 85 years old with COVID-19, enrolled during active disease.

The chain employs TRBV7-9 and TRBJ1-4; D is possibly TRBD1 (6 bases). This CDR3 spans 14 amino acids. Germline V CDR1 and CDR2: SEHNR, FQNEAQ (reference sequence). The ends were cut back, 2 bases at V and 5 bases at J, with 9 bases in the middle. Here the CDR3 reads CASSLQGQNEKLFF. CDR3 DNA: TGTGCCAGCAGCTTACAGGGGCAAAATGAAAAACTGTTTTTT.

The chain links TRBV19 to TRBJ2-2; 14 bases agree with TRBD2. From germline, CDR1 is LNHDA and CDR2 SQIVND (reference sequence). The V segment lost 7 bases and the J segment 3 bases; nucleotides outside the gene matches: 7. This CDR3 has 17 amino acids. The CDR3 sequence: CASKRLAGGADTGELFF. DNA of the CDR3: TGTGCCAGTAAACGACTAGCGGGAGGGGCTGACACCGGGGAGCTGTTTTTT.

This clone was recorded only once. The V and J genes are TRBV7-9 and TRBJ2-3; 7 bases align to TRBD1. Germline lookup yields CDR1 SEHNR and CDR2 FQNEAQ (reference sequence). The V segment lost 5 bases and the J segment 3 bases; nucleotides outside the gene matches: 8. CDR3 length: 15 residues. Here the CDR3 reads CASSPRQGETDTQYF. CDR3 nucleotide sequence: TGTGCCAGCAGCCCCCGACAGGGAGAGACAGATACGCAGTATTTT.

This clone was recorded only once. The chain combines TRBV6-5 with TRBJ2-7; 9 bases match TRBD2. In germline, CDR1 is MNHEY, CDR2 SVGAGI. The CDR3 covers 15 residues. V trimming: 6 bases; J trimming: 3 bases; junction bases outside the gene matches: 9. The CDR3 protein is CASRRTSGYNYEQYF. The CDR3 DNA sequence: TGTGCCAGCAGGCGAACTAGCGGGTATAACTACGAGCAGTACTTC.

This chain links TRBV6-5 with TRBJ2-1; possible D gene TRBD2, 6 bases. This CDR3 has 15 amino acids. V was cut by 6 bases and J by 10 bases, with 22 bases left in between. The germline V gene has CDR1 MNHEY and CDR2 SVGAGI. The CDR3 protein is CASSRASEAGEEQFF. CDR3 sequence (DNA): TGTGCCAGCAGCCGAGCTAGCGAGGCTGGGGAGGAGCAGTTCTTC.

The V gene is TRBV5-4, the J gene TRBJ1-1; no clear D gene. V lost 0 bases and J lost 3, with 6 bases in between. The length of the CDR3 is 13 residues. In germline, CDR1 is SGHNT, CDR2 YYREEE (reference sequence). The CDR3 spells CASSLAGYTEAFF. Here the CDR3 DNA reads TGTGCCAGCAGCTTGGCGGGGTACACTGAAGCTTTCTTT. Full variable domain (outside the CDR3, taken from reference TRBV5-4 and TRBJ1-1): ETGVTQSPTHLIKTRGQQVTLRCSSQSGHNTVSWYQQALGQGPQFIFQYYREEENGRGNFPPRFSGLQFPNYSSELNVNALELDDSALYLCASSLAGYTEAFFGQGTRLTVV.

V usage is TRBV28 and J usage is TRBJ1-5; D gene uncertain. Deletions cut 6 bases from V and 0 bases from J, with 6 bases between. CDR1 is MDHEN, CDR2 SYDVKM, per germline. This CDR3 has 13 amino acids. CDR3 coding DNA: TGTGCCAGCAGGTCCAATAGCAATCAGCCCCAGCATTTT. Its translation: CASRSNSNQPQHF. Together with reference TRBV28 and TRBJ1-5, the CDR3 gives the full variable domain: DVKVTQSSRYLVKRTGEKVFLECVQDMDHENMFWYRQDPGLGLRLIYFSYDVKMKEKGDIPEGYSVSREKKERFSLILESASTNQTSMYLCASRSNSNQPQHFGDGTRLSIL.

The chain recombines TRBV7-8 with TRBJ1-2; possibly TRBD1 for D (5 bases). Deletions cut 3 bases from V and 2 bases from J, with 7 bases between. This CDR3 region has 13 residues. The germline gives CDR1 SGHVS, CDR2 FQNEAQ. The CDR3 region is CASSLKGNYGYTF. The CDR3 region has the DNA TGTGCCAGCAGCTTGAAGGGGAACTATGGCTACACCTTC.

This sequence joins TRBV19 and TRBJ2-2; D is unclear. CDR1 LNHDA and CDR2 SQIVND come from the germline V gene (reference sequence). Trimming cost V 5 bases and J 1 base, with 11 bases left between them. The CDR3 runs to 15 residues. The CDR3 DNA reads as TGTGCCAGTAGTGTTGGTAGATTGAACACCGGGGAGCTGTTTTTT. It specifies CASSVGRLNTGELFF.

The chain combines TRBV7-2 with TRBJ2-3; 11 bases line up with TRBD1. The CDR3 has 15 amino acids. V lost 1 base and J lost 4; bases outside the gene matches: 1. From germline, CDR1 is SGHTA and CDR2 FQGNSA. The chain's CDR3 is CASSLVGQGADTQYF. DNA for the CDR3: TGTGCCAGCAGCTTAGTGGGACAGGGGGCAGATACGCAGTATTTT. Variable domain in full (rest from reference TRBV7-2 and TRBJ2-3): GAGVSQSPSNKVTEKGKDVELRCDPISGHTALYWYRQSLGQGLEFLIYFQGNSAPDKSGLPSDRFSAERTGGSVSTLTIQRTQQEDSAVYLCASSLVGQGADTQYFGPGTRLTVL.

CDR3: CAWSSGQGSHEQYF. The CDR3 nucleotides read TGTGCCTGGAGTTCGGGACAGGGGAGTCACGAGCAGTACTTC. The chain employs TRBV30 and TRBJ2-7; 10 bases align to TRBD1. V shed 2 bases and J 5 bases; nucleotides not matched to a gene: 6. CDR3 size: 14 residues. Germline V CDR1 and CDR2: GTSNPN, SVGIG (reference sequence).

This clone appeared a few times. The chain links TRBV7-8 to TRBJ1-1, with TRBD1 identical over 12 bases. V was pared by 5 bases and J by 0 bases, with 7 bases of the junction left unmatched. Germline loops: CDR1 SGHVS, CDR2 FQNEAQ. The CDR3 length is 17 residues. CDR3 coding DNA: TGTGCCAGCAGCCGTGCTTGGGACAGGGGGCTGAACACTGAAGCTTTCTTT. Translating it yields CASSRAWDRGLNTEAFF.

The chain joins TRBV5-4 to TRBJ2-7; D is unclear. The CDR3 consists of 13 residues. V lost 0 bases and J lost 4, with 8 bases in between. The germline gives CDR1 SGHNT, CDR2 YYREEE (reference sequence). CDR3 nucleotides: TGTGCCAGCAGCTTGGGAGTTGAATACGAGCAGTACTTC. Translated, it gives CASSLGVEYEQYF.

V usage is TRBV7-2 and J usage is TRBJ1-2; TRBD1 agrees at 8 bases. The germline gives CDR1 SGHTA, CDR2 FQGNSA. Germline trimming cut 2 bases from V and 4 bases from J; bases unmatched to any gene: 9. The CDR3 has 16 residues. Written as DNA, the CDR3 is TGTGCCAGCAGCTTAATATCGGCAGGGGGCTCCTATGGCTACACCTTC. It specifies CASSLISAGGSYGYTF.

The chain has TRBV7-8 and TRBJ1-6; maybe TRBD1 (6 bases). The length of the CDR3 is 11 residues. The V end was cut by 5 bases, the J end by 19 bases, with 15 bases between. Germline CDR1 and CDR2: SGHVS and FQNEAQ. CDR3 in amino acids: CASSPRTAVHF. The DNA for the CDR3 is TGTGCCAGCAGCCCCCGGACAGCCGTTCACTTT.

Comment on this clone: Germline and junction disagree at one end, which may indicate a read error. The CDR3 is CASSSSTGNQPQHF. DNA for the CDR3: TGTGCCAGTAGTTCCTCAACAGGCAACCAGCCCCAGCATTTT. J is TRBJ1-5 and V is TRBV19; tentative D call: TRBD1 (5 bases). The CDR3 is 14 residues long. Germline loops: CDR1 LNHDA, CDR2 SQIVND (reference sequence).

This clone was seen more than once but under ten times. This chain connects TRBV15 to TRBJ2-5, with 9 bases matching TRBD2. CDR3 length: 15 amino acids. In germline, CDR1 is LNHNV, CDR2 YYDKDF (reference sequence). With 3 bases clipped from V and 3 bases from J, the junction kept 5 bases outside the gene matches. The CDR3 coding sequence is TGTGCCACCAGCAGGACCCGACTAGCGGAAGAGACCCAGTACTTC. Translating it yields CATSRTRLAEETQYF.